This T cell receptor beta chain was identified during a study of regulatory T cells in long-lasting Graves disease. Study-level findings and limits: New patients shared 950 to 1,000 public clonotypes, fewer than the 2,500 to 3,500 shared by persistent patients. TCR diversity was lower in persistent Graves' patients (versus newly diagnosed ones). The work looked only at peripheral blood and did not look at thyroid tissue.

Germline V CDR1 and CDR2: MDHEN, SYDVKM. V was clipped by 6 bases and J by 4 bases, with 13 bases between them. The CDR3 contains 14 residues. The time point here: newly diagnosed GD, antithyroid drugs for less than 3 months. From PBMCs, RNA was extracted and then used to make the TCR library. Of note for this clonotype: Its specificity is not known.

Construction of the TCR beta libraries employed iRepertoire HTBI primers in conjunction with Arm-PCR of CDR3 regions. Per the study methods: Across samples, 50 to 75 TRBV and 12 to 15 TRBJ segments were found. Via MiXCR, TCRdb re-called the multiplex PCR reads, giving one row per CDR3 protein. In this record, the V and J calls reflect TCRdb's handling and not the investigators' own analysis. This table holds some 250,000 distinct CDR3 sequences, 20% found once. This sequence originates from a female donor with Graves disease. This chain joins TRBV28 and TRBJ2-1; D is possibly TRBD1 (6 bases). Here the sequenced sample was peripheral blood mononuclear cells (PBMCs), taken at new diagnosis, from a patient treated with antithyroid drugs. The CDR3 DNA reads TGTGCCAGCAGAACATATAGGGGGTACAATGAGCAGTTCTTC. The encoded protein is CASRTYRGYNEQFF. Full variable domain (missing parts from reference TRBV28 and TRBJ2-1): DVKVTQSSRYLVKRTGEKVFLECVQDMDHENMFWYRQDPGLGLRLIYFSYDVKMKEKGDIPEGYSVSREKKERFSLILESASTNQTSMYLCASRTYRGYNEQFFGPGTRLTVL.